The clone carrying this T cell receptor beta chain was observed a single time. No antigen is known for it. The data were taken from a study of shared clonotypes between healthy human individuals. Study-wide points: Sequencing depth was predicted to influence how clonotypes are shared among donors.

Several immunoSEQ plates received, in even portions, the genomic DNA of each subset. The repertoire was sequenced with immunoSEQ multiplex PCR; TCRdb's copy has only in-frame clones and lacks some. The sample holds some 2.4 million clones; roughly 93% are singletons and the top ten take 0.35% to 0.45%. The germline V gene has CDR1 SGHRS and CDR2 YFSETQ. V dropped 0 bases and J dropped 2 bases, with 12 bases sitting between them. This CDR3 has 15 amino acids. The sequence was obtained from a young man in good health. Some clones in this sample may be carry-over from other donors' samples. J is TRBJ2-7 and V is TRBV5-1; D is perhaps TRBD1 (5 bases). Sequencing input: naive CD4+ T cells from PBMCs. Indicated subset: CD45RA+ positively selected. In nucleotides, the CDR3 is TGCGCCAGCAGCTTGGCGTCAGGGAATCCCTACGAGCAGTACTTC. This codes for CASSLASGNPYEQYF.